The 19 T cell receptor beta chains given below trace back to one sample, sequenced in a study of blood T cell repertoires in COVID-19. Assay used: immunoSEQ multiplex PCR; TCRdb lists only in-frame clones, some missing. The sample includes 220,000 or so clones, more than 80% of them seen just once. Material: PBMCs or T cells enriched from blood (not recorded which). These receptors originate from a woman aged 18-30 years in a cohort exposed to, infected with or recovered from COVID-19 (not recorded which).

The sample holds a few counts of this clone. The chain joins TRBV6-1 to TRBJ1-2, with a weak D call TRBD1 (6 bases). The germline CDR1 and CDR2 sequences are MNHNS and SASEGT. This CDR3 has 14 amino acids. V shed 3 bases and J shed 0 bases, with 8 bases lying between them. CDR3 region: CASSEAGANYGYTF. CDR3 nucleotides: TGTGCCAGCAGTGAGGCAGGGGCTAACTATGGCTACACCTTC.

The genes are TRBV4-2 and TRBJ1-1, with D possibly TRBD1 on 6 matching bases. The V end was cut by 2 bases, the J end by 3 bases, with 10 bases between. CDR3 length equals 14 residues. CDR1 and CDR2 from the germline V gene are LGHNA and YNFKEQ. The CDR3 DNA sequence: TGTGCCAGCAGCCAAAATGGGGGCGACACTGAAGCTTTCTTT. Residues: CASSQNGGDTEAFF.

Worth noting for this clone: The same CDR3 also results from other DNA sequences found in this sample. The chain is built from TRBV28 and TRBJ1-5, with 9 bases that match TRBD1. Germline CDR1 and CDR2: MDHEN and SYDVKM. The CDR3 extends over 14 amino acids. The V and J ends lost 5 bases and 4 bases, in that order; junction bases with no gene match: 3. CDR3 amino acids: CASSPGQGNQPQHF. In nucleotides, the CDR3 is TGTGCCAGCAGTCCGGGACAGGGTAATCAGCCCCAGCATTTT.

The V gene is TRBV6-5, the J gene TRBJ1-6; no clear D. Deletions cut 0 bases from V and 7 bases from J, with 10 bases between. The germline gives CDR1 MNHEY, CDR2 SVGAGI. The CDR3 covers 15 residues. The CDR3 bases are TGTGCCAGCAGTTACTCGGCGGGATCCAATTCACCCCTCCACTTT. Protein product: CASSYSAGSNSPLHF.

CDR3 nucleotide sequence: TGTGCCAGCTACGAACAGGTCAGGACTGAAGCTTTCTTT. Its protein is CASYEQVRTEAFF. The chain joins TRBV7-9 to TRBJ1-1, with TRBD1 as a possible D gene (5 bases). The CDR3 has 13 amino acids. Germline V gene lookup returns CDR1 SEHNR and CDR2 FQNEAQ (reference sequence). The V end lost 8 bases, the J end lost 5 bases, and 15 bases lay between the germline ends.

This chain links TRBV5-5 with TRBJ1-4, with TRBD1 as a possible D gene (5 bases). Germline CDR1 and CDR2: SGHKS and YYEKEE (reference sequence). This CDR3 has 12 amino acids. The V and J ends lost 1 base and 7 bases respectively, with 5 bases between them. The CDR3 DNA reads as TGTGCCAGCAGCTTGACAGGTGAAAAACTGTTTTTT. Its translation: CASSLTGEKLFF.

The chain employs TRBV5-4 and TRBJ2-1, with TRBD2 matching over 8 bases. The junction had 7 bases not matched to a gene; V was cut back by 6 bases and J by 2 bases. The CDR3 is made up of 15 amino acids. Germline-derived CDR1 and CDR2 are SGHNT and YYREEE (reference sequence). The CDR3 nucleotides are TGTGCCAGCACCCTTACGGGGGGGGCCTACAATGAGCAGTTCTTC. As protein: CASTLTGGAYNEQFF. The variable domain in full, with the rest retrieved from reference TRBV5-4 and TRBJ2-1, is ETGVTQSPTHLIKTRGQQVTLRCSSQSGHNTVSWYQQALGQGPQFIFQYYREEENGRGNFPPRFSGLQFPNYSSELNVNALELDDSALYLCASTLTGGAYNEQFFGPGTRLTVL.

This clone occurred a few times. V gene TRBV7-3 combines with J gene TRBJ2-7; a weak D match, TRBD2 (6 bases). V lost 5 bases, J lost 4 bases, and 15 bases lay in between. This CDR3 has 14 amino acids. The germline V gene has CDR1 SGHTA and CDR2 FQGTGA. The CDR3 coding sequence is TGTGCCAGCAGCCCAGGAATTGGGGGGTACGAGCAGTACTTC. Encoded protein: CASSPGIGGYEQYF.

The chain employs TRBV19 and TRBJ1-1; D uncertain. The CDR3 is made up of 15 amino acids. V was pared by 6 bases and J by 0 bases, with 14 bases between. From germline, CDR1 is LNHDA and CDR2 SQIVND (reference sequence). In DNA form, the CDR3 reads TGTGCCAGTAGGGTGTCCGGGGAGATGAACACTGAAGCTTTCTTT. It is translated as CASRVSGEMNTEAFF.

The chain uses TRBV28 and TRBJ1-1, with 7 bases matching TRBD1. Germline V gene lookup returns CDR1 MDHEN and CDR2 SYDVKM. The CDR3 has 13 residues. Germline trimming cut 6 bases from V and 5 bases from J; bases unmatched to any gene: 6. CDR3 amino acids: CASRWDSGTEAFF. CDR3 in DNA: TGTGCCAGCAGATGGGACAGCGGGACTGAAGCTTTCTTT.

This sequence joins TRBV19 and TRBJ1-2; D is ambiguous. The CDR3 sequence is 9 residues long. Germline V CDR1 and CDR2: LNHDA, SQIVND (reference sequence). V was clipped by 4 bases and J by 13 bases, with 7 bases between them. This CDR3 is CASSTPLTF. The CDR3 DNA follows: TGTGCCAGTAGTACCCCTCTCACCTTC.

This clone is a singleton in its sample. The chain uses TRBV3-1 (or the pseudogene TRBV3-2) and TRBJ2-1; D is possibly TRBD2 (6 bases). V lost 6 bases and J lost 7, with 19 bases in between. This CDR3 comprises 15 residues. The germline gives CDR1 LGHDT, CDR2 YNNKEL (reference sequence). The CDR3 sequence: CASSLAEVGENEQFF. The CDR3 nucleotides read TGTGCCAGCAGTTTAGCGGAGGTGGGGGAGAATGAGCAGTTCTTC.

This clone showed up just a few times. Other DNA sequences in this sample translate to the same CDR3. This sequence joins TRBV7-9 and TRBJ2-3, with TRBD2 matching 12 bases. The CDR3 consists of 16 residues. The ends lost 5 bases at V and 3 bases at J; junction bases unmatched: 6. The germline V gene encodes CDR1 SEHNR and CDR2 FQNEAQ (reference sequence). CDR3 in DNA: TGTGCCAGCAGCCTCGGACTAGCGGGGCTGACAGATACGCAGTATTTT. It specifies CASSLGLAGLTDTQYF.

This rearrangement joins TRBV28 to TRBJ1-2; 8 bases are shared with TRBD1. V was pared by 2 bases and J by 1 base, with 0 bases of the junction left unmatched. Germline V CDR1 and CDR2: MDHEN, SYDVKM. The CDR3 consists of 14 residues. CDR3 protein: CASSLDRGNYGYTF. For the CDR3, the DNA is TGTGCCAGCAGTTTAGACAGGGGTAACTATGGCTACACCTTC.

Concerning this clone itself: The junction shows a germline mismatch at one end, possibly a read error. The CDR3 reads CASSLRGSRCYEQYF. In nucleotides, the CDR3 is TGTGCTAGCAGCCTCAGGGGCTCCCGTTGCTACGAGCAGTACTTC. The chain employs TRBV7-7 and TRBJ2-7, with D perhaps matching TRBD1 (6 bases). The CDR3 contains 15 residues. Germline V lookup: CDR1 SSHAT, CDR2 FNYEAQ (reference sequence).

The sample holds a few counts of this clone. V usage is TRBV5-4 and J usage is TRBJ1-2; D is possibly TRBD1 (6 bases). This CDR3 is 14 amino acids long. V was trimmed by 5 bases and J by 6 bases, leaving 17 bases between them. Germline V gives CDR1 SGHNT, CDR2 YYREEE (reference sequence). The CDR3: CASSTGTTLNGYTF. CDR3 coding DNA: TGTGCCAGCAGTACCGGGACAACTCTCAATGGCTACACCTTC.

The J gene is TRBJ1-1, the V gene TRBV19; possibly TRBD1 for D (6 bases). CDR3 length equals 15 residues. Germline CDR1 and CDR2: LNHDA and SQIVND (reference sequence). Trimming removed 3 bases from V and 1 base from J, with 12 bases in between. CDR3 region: CASSIPGQSNTEAFF. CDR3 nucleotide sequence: TGTGCCAGTAGTATTCCCGGACAGTCGAACACTGAAGCTTTCTTT.

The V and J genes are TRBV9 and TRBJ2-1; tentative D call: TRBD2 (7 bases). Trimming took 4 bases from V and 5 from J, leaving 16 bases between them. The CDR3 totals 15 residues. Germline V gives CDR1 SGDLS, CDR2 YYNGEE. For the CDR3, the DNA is TGTGCCAGCAGCCCCTGGGGGGGGGCAGACAATGAGCAGTTCTTC. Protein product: CASSPWGGADNEQFF.

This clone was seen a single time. The CDR3 DNA follows: TGTGCCAGCAGACAAGGGACAAAGAGAGGTTACACCTTC. Translation: CASRQGTKRGYTF. The V and J genes are TRBV28 and TRBJ1-2; D is possibly TRBD1 (6 bases). Germline V gene lookup returns CDR1 MDHEN and CDR2 SYDVKM. Deletions cut 6 bases from V and 11 bases from J, with 19 bases between. The CDR3 length is 13 residues.